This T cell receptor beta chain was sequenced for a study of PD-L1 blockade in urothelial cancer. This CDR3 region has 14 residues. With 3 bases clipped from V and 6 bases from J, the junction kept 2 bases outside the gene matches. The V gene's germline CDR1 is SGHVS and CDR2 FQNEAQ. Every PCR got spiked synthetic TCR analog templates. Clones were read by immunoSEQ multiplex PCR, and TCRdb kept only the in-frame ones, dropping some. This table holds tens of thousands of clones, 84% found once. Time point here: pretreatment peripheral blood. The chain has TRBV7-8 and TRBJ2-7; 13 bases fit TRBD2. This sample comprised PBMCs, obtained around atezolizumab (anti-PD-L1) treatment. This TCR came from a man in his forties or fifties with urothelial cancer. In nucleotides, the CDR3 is TGTGCCAGCAGCTTGGGGACTAGCGGGGCCGAGCAGTACTTC. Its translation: CASSLGTSGAEQYF.